Reported below is one TCR beta chain. This record comes from a study of blood T cell repertoires in COVID-19. V was shortened by 0 bases and J by 5 bases, with 10 bases between the two germline ends. CDR3 length: 15 amino acids. Germline V gene sequence: CDR1 KGHSH, CDR2 LQKENI. TCRdb's table, derived via immunoSEQ multiplex PCR, lists solely in-frame clones and lacks some. The sample shows approximately 170,000 clones, about 83% of them seen only once. This chain connects TRBV18 to TRBJ1-4, with TRBD1 as a possible D gene (6 bases). The sample was peripheral blood. This clonotype was sampled from a woman older than 75 with COVID-19, enrolled during active disease. The CDR3 here is CASSPPLQGNEKLFF. CDR3 in DNA: TGTGCCAGCTCACCACCGCTACAGGGAAATGAAAAACTGTTTTTT. The full variable domain, completed using reference TRBV18 and TRBJ1-4, is NAGVMQNPRHLVRRRGQEARLRCSPMKGHSHVYWYRQLPEEGLKFMVYLQKENIIDESGMPKERFSAEFPKEGPSILRIQQVVRGDSAAYFCASSPPLQGNEKLFFGSGTQLSVL.